A single sample is the source of the 11 T cell receptor beta chains below, sequenced in a study of OX40 agonist ivuxolimab in advanced cancers. Only in-frame clones appear in the TCRdb table, and some are missing; sequencing was by immunoSEQ multiplex PCR. The sample lists about 96,000 clones, around 90% occurring once. Sequences were derived from CD4+ or CD8+ T cells sorted from blood, sampled in a trial of the OX40 agonist ivuxolimab. These receptors were taken from an adult with an advanced solid tumor such as melanoma, head and neck, liver or kidney cancer.

The chain recombines TRBV5-6 with TRBJ2-2, with a possible D match to TRBD2 (6 bases). CDR3 length: 15 amino acids. The germline V and J ends were trimmed by 3 bases and 7 bases, with 16 bases remaining between them. Germline V CDR1 and CDR2: SGHDT, YYEEEE. The CDR3 DNA sequence: TGTGCCAGCAGCTCGGGACTGCCGGCGGACGGGGAGCTGTTTTTT. Protein sequence: CASSSGLPADGELFF.

CDR3 in DNA: TGTGCCAGCAGCCGACTACCGACAGGAGGGAACACTGAAGCTTTCTTT. This gives the protein CASSRLPTGGNTEAFF. The J gene is TRBJ1-1, the V gene TRBV7-9; tentative D call: TRBD1 (6 bases). Per the germline V gene, CDR1 is SEHNR and CDR2 is FQNEAQ (reference sequence). The CDR3 is made up of 16 amino acids. The V end was cut by 5 bases, the J end by 1 base, with 17 bases between.

The J gene is TRBJ2-7, the V gene TRBV6-6; 9 bases align to TRBD2. CDR1 and CDR2 from the germline V gene are MNHNY and SVGAGI (reference sequence). The CDR3 loop spans 14 amino acids. The trim removed 6 bases at V and 0 bases at J, leaving 3 bases unmatched. The CDR3 DNA is TGTGCCAGCAGCGGAGCGGGAGGCTCCTACGAGCAGTACTTC. Encoded protein: CASSGAGGSYEQYF.

This chain joins TRBV7-2 and TRBJ2-2, with TRBD2 identical over 8 bases. The V gene's germline CDR1 is SGHTA and CDR2 FQGNSA. This CDR3 comprises 15 residues. V was clipped by 3 bases and J by 6 bases; unmatched bases: 6. The chain's CDR3 is CASSFSAGVAGELFF. CDR3 nucleotides: TGTGCCAGCAGCTTCTCAGCGGGAGTTGCCGGGGAGCTGTTTTTT.

This chain uses TRBV7-2 with TRBJ2-2; D is perhaps TRBD2 (5 bases). The CDR3 length is 15 residues. V lost 2 bases, J lost 1 base, and 8 bases lay in between. CDR1 and CDR2 (germline): SGHTA, FQGNSA. CDR3 nucleotides: TGTGCCAGCAGCTTAAGTGGAGGGAACACCGGGGAGCTGTTTTTT. Its protein is CASSLSGGNTGELFF.

CDR3: CSVADTTEAFF. CDR3 DNA: TGCAGCGTTGCAGACACCACTGAAGCTTTCTTT. The rearrangement joins TRBV29-1 to TRBJ1-1; D unclear. The CDR3 consists of 11 residues. Germline V gene data show CDR1 as SQVTM and CDR2 as ANQGSEA. V lost 4 bases, J lost 4 bases, and 7 bases lay in between.

The genes are TRBV19 and TRBJ2-1, with 12 nucleotides matching TRBD2. There are 14 residues in the CDR3. Germline CDR1 and CDR2: LNHDA and SQIVND (reference sequence). After removal of 6 bases from V and 8 bases from J, the junction contained 5 bases not matched to a gene. This chain's CDR3 is CASRSSGRGYEQFF. Written as DNA, the CDR3 is TGTGCCAGTAGGTCTAGCGGGAGGGGCTATGAGCAGTTCTTC.

This chain uses TRBV6-5 with TRBJ2-6; D call uncertain. Deletions cut 6 bases from V and 0 bases from J, with 9 bases between. The CDR3 is 15 amino acids. Looked up from germline, CDR1 is MNHEY and CDR2 is SVGAGI. The CDR3 loop is CASSLGSSGANVLTF. DNA of the CDR3: TGTGCCAGCAGCTTAGGCAGCTCTGGGGCCAACGTCCTGACTTTC.

The chain has TRBV28 and TRBJ1-2; 7 bases fit TRBD1. The CDR3 runs to 15 residues. CDR1 and CDR2 from the germline V gene are MDHEN and SYDVKM. Trimming took 3 bases from V and 8 from J; bases not matched to a gene: 12. CDR3 in DNA: TGTGCCAGCAGTTTTAGGAGAGGGGGCATGGAAGGCTACACCTTC. It specifies CASSFRRGGMEGYTF.

The genes are TRBV7-9 and TRBJ1-1, with 7 bases lining up with TRBD1. With 6 bases clipped from V and 6 bases from J, the junction kept 16 bases outside the gene matches. CDR3 length: 16 amino acids. Germline lookup yields CDR1 SEHNR and CDR2 FQNEAQ (reference sequence). The CDR3, as DNA: TGTGCCAGCAGTCACCAACCGATAGGGGGCGCAGCTGAAGCTTTCTTT. As protein: CASSHQPIGGAAEAFF. Full variable domain (remainder filled in from reference TRBV7-9 and TRBJ1-1): DTGVSQNPRHKITKRGQNVTFRCDPISEHNRLYWYRQTLGQGPEFLTYFQNEAQLEKSRLLSDRFSAERPKGSFSTLEIQRTEQGDSAMYLCASSHQPIGGAAEAFFGQGTRLTVV.

As concerns this clone: Relative to the germline gene, one junction end is altered; a read error may explain this. The chain recombines TRBV7-7 with TRBJ2-3; the D gene is possibly TRBD2 (6 bases). Germline CDR1 reads SSHAT; CDR2 reads FNYEAQ (reference sequence). There are 16 residues in the CDR3. This CDR3 reads CASSSGLSDLTDTQYF. The CDR3 nucleotides are TGTGCTAGCAGCTCGGGACTCTCAGACCTCACAGATACGCAGTATTTT.